This TCR beta chain emerged from a study of blood T cell repertoires in COVID-19. Participants came from 20 to 25 US areas, aged roughly 18 to 90 years. Allocation to cohorts depended on clinical history reported by the participants. TCRdb keeps only in-frame clones here, not all; method: immunoSEQ multiplex PCR. The data show approximately 140,000 clones, with less than 90% seen just once and less than 2.5% held by the top ten. Sample: PBMCs or T cells enriched from blood (not recorded which). This TCR derives from a woman aged 50 to 60 who had recovered from COVID-19.

This CDR3 reads CASSNRGQGKKNTEAFF. CDR3 bases: TGTGCCAGCAGCAATCGGGGACAGGGGAAGAAGAACACTGAAGCTTTCTTT. V gene TRBV21-1 combines with J gene TRBJ1-1; TRBD1, the table's D call, was not compared with the DNA. TRBV21-1 is a known pseudogene. The CDR3 is made up of 17 amino acids.